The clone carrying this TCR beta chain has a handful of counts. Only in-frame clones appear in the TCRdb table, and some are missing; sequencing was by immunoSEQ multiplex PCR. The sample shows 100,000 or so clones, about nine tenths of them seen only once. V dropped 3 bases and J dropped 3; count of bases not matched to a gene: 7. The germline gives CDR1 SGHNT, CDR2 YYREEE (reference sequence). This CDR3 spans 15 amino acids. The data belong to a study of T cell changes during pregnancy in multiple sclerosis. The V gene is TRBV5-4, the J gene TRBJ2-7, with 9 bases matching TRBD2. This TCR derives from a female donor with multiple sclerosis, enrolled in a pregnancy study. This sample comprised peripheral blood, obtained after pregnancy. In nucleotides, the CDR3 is TGTGCCAGCAGCTGGCTGGCGGGGGGGAACTACGAGCAGTACTTC. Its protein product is CASSWLAGGNYEQYF.